This is a list of T cell receptor beta chains from one sample in a study of T-cell memory formation after mild COVID-19. One entry per CDR3 protein, called by TCRdb with MiXCR from the 5' RACE reads. The sample has under 300,000 distinct CDR3 sequences, 8.2% seen once. Sequenced sample: PBMCs or a T cell subset sorted from them (not recorded which). These receptors all come from a man aged 18 to 29 who had mild COVID-19 (a few samples of this study predate the infection). Cell type and time point are not known. Both conserved end residues are part of each CDR3. Fields, in order: clone size, CDR3 length, V gene, D gene, J gene, CDR3 protein, CDR3 DNA. D genes are given only for firm matches. Clone size is given for some rows only: seen once, a few or many times, or a class if the clone is expanded.

-	15	TRBV6-2/TRBV6-3	TRBD2	TRBJ2-1	CASSRRGGAYNEQFF	TGTGCCAGCAGTCGTCGCGGGGGGGCTTACAATGAGCAGTTCTTC
few	15	TRBV7-2	-	TRBJ1-2	CASSLRGGANYGYTF	TGTGCCAGCAGCCTTAGAGGAGGGGCTAACTATGGCTACACCTTC
few	16	TRBV5-1	TRBD2	TRBJ2-2	CASSLNEGGGSGELFF	TGCGCCAGCAGCTTAAACGAAGGCGGGGGGTCCGGGGAGCTGTTTTTT
few	14	TRBV20-1	TRBD2	TRBJ2-7	CSAREGGESYEQYF	TGCAGTGCTAGAGAGGGAGGGGAATCCTACGAGCAGTACTTC
few	16	TRBV7-2	TRBD2	TRBJ2-1	CASSLPPGLASDEQFF	TGTGCCAGCAGCTTACCGCCGGGACTAGCGAGCGATGAGCAGTTCTTC
-	17	TRBV4-2	-	TRBJ2-5	CASSQDLLGAGYQTQYF	TGTGCCAGCAGCCAAGATCTCTTGGGGGCAGGGTACCAGACCCAGTACTTC
few	16	TRBV18	-	TRBJ2-5	CASSPLGGVPQETQYF	TGTGCCAGCTCACCACTCGGTGGGGTACCCCAAGAGACCCAGTACTTC
few	17	TRBV5-1	TRBD1	TRBJ2-2	CASSLARTGGRAGELFF	TGCGCCAGCAGCTTGGCCCGGACAGGGGGCCGGGCCGGGGAGCTGTTTTTT
-	15	TRBV7-2	-	TRBJ2-7	CASSLTLGLSYEQYF	TGTGCCAGCAGCCTTACCTTGGGTCTCTCCTACGAGCAGTACTTC
-	12	TRBV24-1	TRBD1	TRBJ1-1	CAPFRGDTEAFF	TGTGCCCCATTCAGGGGGGACACTGAAGCTTTCTTT
-	15	TRBV5-1	TRBD1	TRBJ2-3	CASSSRQGGSDTQYF	TGCGCCAGCAGCTCACGACAGGGGGGTTCAGATACGCAGTATTTT
many	13	TRBV5-1	-	TRBJ1-1	CASSLAVNTEAFF	TGTGCCAGCAGTTTGGCAGTGAACACTGAAGCTTTCTTT
-	12	TRBV12-3/TRBV12-4	-	TRBJ1-2	CASFGLRDGYTF	TGTGCCAGTTTCGGCCTACGGGATGGCTACACCTTC
-	14	TRBV6-2/TRBV6-3	-	TRBJ2-7	CASLRGDSSYEQYF	TGTGCCAGTCTCCGTGGGGACTCGTCCTACGAGCAGTACTTC
-	13	TRBV6-5	-	TRBJ2-3	CASKGAGTDTQYF	TGTGCCAGCAAAGGGGCCGGCACAGATACGCAGTATTTT
few	16	TRBV4-3	TRBD2	TRBJ2-3	CASSQDSGGPTDTQYF	TGCGCCAGCAGCCAGGATAGCGGGGGGCCCACAGATACGCAGTATTTT
many	13	TRBV7-6	-	TRBJ1-1	CASSARGLREAFF	TGTGCCAGCAGCGCCCGTGGATTGCGCGAAGCTTTCTTT
few	14	TRBV5-6	-	TRBJ1-1	CASSLEGGTTEAFF	TGTGCCAGCAGCCTGGAGGGGGGGACCACTGAAGCTTTCTTT
few	14	TRBV20-1	-	TRBJ2-5	CSARQLLGWETQYF	TGCAGTGCCCGCCAGCTCCTCGGATGGGAGACCCAGTACTTC
-	13	TRBV3-1	-	TRBJ2-5	CASSQNAKETQYF	TGTGCCAGCAGCCAGAACGCAAAAGAGACCCAGTACTTC
few	13	TRBV18	-	TRBJ2-7	CASSPPSDNEQYF	TGTGCCAGCTCACCTCCATCGGACAACGAGCAGTACTTC
-	15	TRBV6-2/TRBV6-3	TRBD2	TRBJ2-1	CASRSGAGSYNEQFF	TGTGCCAGCAGGAGCGGGGCAGGCTCCTACAATGAGCAGTTCTTC
-	16	TRBV5-5	TRBD2	TRBJ2-3	CASSLAGGTGTDTQYF	TGTGCCAGCAGTTTAGCGGGGGGTACCGGCACAGATACGCAGTATTTT
many	13	TRBV9	-	TRBJ2-7	CASSVGGRYEQYF	TGTGCCAGCAGCGTAGGGGGCCGGTACGAGCAGTACTTC